The clone carrying this T cell receptor beta chain was seen at least ten times. Its antigen is still unknown. This sample was taken from a study of T cells after yellow fever vaccination. General study findings and limits: Abundant clonotypes from the bulk population could get into FACS-sorted repertoires as contaminants. Researchers report a weaker secondary response that nonetheless peaked faster, day 5 versus 15.

V gave up 3 bases and J gave up 6 bases, with 17 bases separating them. CDR3 length: 16 amino acids. The germline V gene encodes CDR1 SGHTA and CDR2 FQGNSA. Synthesis of TCR cDNA relied on 5'RACE template switching, which attached a universal primer site and UMIs. TCRdb ran MiXCR on the 5' RACE reads and lists one entry per CDR3 protein. The table records approximately 240,000 distinct CDR3 sequences, roughly 3.7% of them present only once. This specimen was PBMCs, taken 15 days after the yellow fever booster vaccination. The receptor comes from a man between 18 and 35 years old who received the YFV17D yellow fever vaccine. The chain couples TRBV7-2 to TRBJ2-2; D not resolved. DNA of the CDR3: TGTGCCAGCAGCTTTTTGTTCCCAGGTTCGGCCGGGGAGCTGTTTTTT. This encodes CASSFLFPGSAGELFF.